These T cell receptor beta chains were read from a single sample in a study of human CD8 memory T cell subsets. TCRdb reprocessed the 5' RACE reads and keeps a single row for each CDR3 protein, giving no DNA. In total, the table holds 9,500 to 12,000 distinct CDR3 sequences. The specimen sequenced was CD8+ stem-like memory T cells (TSCM and TCM) sorted from PBMCs. These receptors originate from a human donor in good health. Each CDR3 is given with its conserved first and last residue. The order of the fields is J gene, clone size, V gene, CDR3 protein. Size values are once, few and many counts, or a class for expanded clones, and some rows have none.

TRBJ2-7 - TRBV27 CASSFRGHLYEQYF
TRBJ2-5 - TRBV29-1 CSVEGNRIETQYF
TRBJ2-3 medium-sized TRBV28 CASSPRTGINTDTQYF
TRBJ1-2 - TRBV4-3 CASSQDVLDRFNYGYTF
TRBJ2-1 - TRBV20-1 CSASGRANSYNEQFF
TRBJ1-4 - TRBV4-3 CASSQEGTRTSEKLFF
TRBJ2-1 - TRBV4-1 CASSQDELATSSNEQFF
TRBJ2-7 medium-sized TRBV7-9 CASSPETNTGGSYEQYF
TRBJ2-7 - TRBV7-7 CASSAQRGGEQYF
TRBJ1-1 - TRBV9 CASSVDLETGAINTEAFF
TRBJ2-3 - TRBV25-1 CASSEWTSGGPQSTDTQYF
TRBJ1-1 - TRBV4-3 CASSQAGGYTEAFF
TRBJ1-2 medium-sized TRBV29-1 CSVDDRINYGYTF
TRBJ2-3 - TRBV6-2/TRBV6-3 CASSQSGGASDTQYF
TRBJ2-2 - TRBV7-9 CASSPGVNTGELFF
TRBJ2-2 - TRBV7-2 CASSSLRLGPGELFF
TRBJ2-5 - TRBV15 CATSRDGRGYQETQYF
TRBJ2-5 medium-sized TRBV6-2/TRBV6-3 CASREAGEQETQYF
TRBJ2-7 - TRBV30 CAWAGLANYEQYF
TRBJ2-7 - TRBV7-6 CASSGGTTPGEQYF
TRBJ2-1 - TRBV27 CASRRGLREQFF
TRBJ2-7 - TRBV7-6 CASICQLALPGEQYF
TRBJ2-7 - TRBV7-6 CASSLGDPYEQYF
TRBJ1-5 - TRBV12-3/TRBV12-4 CASSSHYRDQPQHF
TRBJ1-1 - TRBV20-1 CSANRDGKNTEAFF
TRBJ2-1 - TRBV20-1 CSASMLAGNEQFF
TRBJ1-1 - TRBV12-3/TRBV12-4 CASSFGTAEAFF